This TCR beta chain stems from a study of cytomegalovirus exposure and HLA in healthy donors. On the study more broadly: Most genotyped donors, 81% of about 360, had Caucasian-associated genetic ancestry. Notes on the study in general: The study listed 164 cytomegalovirus-associated TCR beta chains. Earlier findings revealed that most TCR beta V segments proved productive either about 90% or about 30% of the time. TCR beta sequences numbering fewer than 20,000 were associated with HLA alleles at 0.05 false discovery rate in a later analysis.

This CDR3 comprises 15 residues. The V and J ends lost 3 bases and 1 base respectively, with 7 bases between them. Germline V lookup: CDR1 LNHDA, CDR2 SQIVND (reference sequence). The PCR ran on 60 Vbeta and 13 Jbeta primers. Method: immunoSEQ multiplex PCR; TCRdb's copy keeps in-frame clones and lacks some. The repertoire has approximately 75,000 clones, around 81% of them found once; the top ten carry approximately 1%. About this clone: Its antigen is not identified.

The specimen was PBMCs. The sequence came from a male donor in good health and CMV-seronegative. The chain is built from TRBV19 and TRBJ2-6, with D possibly being TRBD2 (6 bases). The DNA of the CDR3 is TGTGCCAGTAGTATTGCGGGATCTGGGGCCAACGTCCTGACTTTC. It encodes CASSIAGSGANVLTF.